A selection of T cell receptor beta chains follows, all from one sample in a study of regulatory T cells in long-lasting Graves disease. One entry per CDR3 protein results from TCRdb running MiXCR on the multiplex PCR reads. The repertoire includes 440,000 or so distinct CDR3 sequences, about 15% of them detected once, and over 15% sits in the top ten. This same sample was also taken into another study, of T cells in Graves' hyperthyroidism and ophthalmopathy.

Material: peripheral blood mononuclear cells (PBMCs), obtained at new diagnosis, from a patient treated with antithyroid drugs. The receptors come from a woman aged 30 to 39 with Graves disease. The CDR3 runs from the conserved cysteine through the conserved F or W. The order of the fields is D gene, J gene, V gene, CDR3 length, clone size, CDR3 protein, CDR3 DNA. The D gene is left open where the match is weak. A clone size is listed for some rows: how often the clone was seen (once, few, many), or a class if it is expanded.

d_call: .
j_call: TRBJ1-6
v_call: TRBV15
cdr3_length: 13
clone_size: .
cdr3_aa: CATSREVGSPLHF
cdr3_nt: TGTGCCACCAGCAGAGAGGTTGGGTCACCCCTCCACTTT

d_call: .
j_call: TRBJ1-2
v_call: TRBV14
cdr3_length: 13
clone_size: few
cdr3_aa: CASSRWDVDGYTF
cdr3_nt: TGTGCCAGCAGCCGATGGGACGTCGATGGCTACACCTTC

d_call: .
j_call: TRBJ2-2
v_call: TRBV12-5
cdr3_length: 15
clone_size: few
cdr3_aa: CASGLGVSNTGELFF
cdr3_nt: TGTGCTAGTGGTTTAGGTGTCTCTAACACCGGGGAGCTGTTTTTT

d_call: TRBD1
j_call: TRBJ1-3
v_call: TRBV10-2
cdr3_length: 15
clone_size: .
cdr3_aa: CASSEPGQYSNTIYF
cdr3_nt: TGCGCCAGCAGCGAACCGGGACAGTATAGTAACACCATATATTTT

d_call: TRBD2
j_call: TRBJ2-3
v_call: TRBV24-1
cdr3_length: 16
clone_size: many
cdr3_aa: CATSDPLAGETDTQYF
cdr3_nt: TGTGCCACCAGTGATCCCTTAGCGGGAGAGACAGATACGCAGTATTTT

d_call: .
j_call: TRBJ2-7
v_call: TRBV11-2
cdr3_length: 15
clone_size: many
cdr3_aa: CASSPDTVVLYEQYF
cdr3_nt: TGTGCCAGCAGCCCCGACACCGTAGTCCTCTACGAGCAGTACTTC

d_call: TRBD2
j_call: TRBJ2-2
v_call: TRBV19
cdr3_length: 16
clone_size: .
cdr3_aa: CASKTVAGGPGGELFF
cdr3_nt: TGTGCCAGTAAGACGGTAGCGGGAGGGCCGGGCGGGGAGCTGTTTTTT

d_call: .
j_call: TRBJ1-1
v_call: TRBV5-1
cdr3_length: 16
clone_size: many
cdr3_aa: CASSLNRFGEGTEAFF
cdr3_nt: TGCGCCAGCAGCTTGAATCGGTTTGGGGAGGGCACTGAAGCTTTCTTT

d_call: TRBD1
j_call: TRBJ1-1
v_call: TRBV30
cdr3_length: 15
clone_size: many
cdr3_aa: CAWSVRTGGYTEAFF
cdr3_nt: TGTGCCTGGAGTGTGAGGACAGGGGGATACACTGAAGCTTTCTTT

d_call: .
j_call: TRBJ1-5
v_call: TRBV19
cdr3_length: 13
clone_size: many
cdr3_aa: CASEWGNNQPQHF
cdr3_nt: TGTGCCAGTGAATGGGGGAACAATCAGCCCCAGCATTTT

d_call: .
j_call: TRBJ2-5
v_call: TRBV28
cdr3_length: 15
clone_size: many
cdr3_aa: CASSFRDKPQETQYF
cdr3_nt: TGTGCCAGCAGTTTTAGGGACAAACCGCAAGAGACCCAGTACTTC

d_call: .
j_call: TRBJ2-7
v_call: TRBV4-1
cdr3_length: 15
clone_size: many
cdr3_aa: CASSQDISSLYEQYF
cdr3_nt: TGCGCCAGCAGCCAAGATATCAGCAGCCTCTACGAGCAGTACTTC

d_call: TRBD2
j_call: TRBJ2-3
v_call: TRBV10-3
cdr3_length: 15
clone_size: .
cdr3_aa: CAISVERGYTDTQYF
cdr3_nt: TGTGCCATCAGTGTTGAGCGGGGGTATACAGATACGCAGTATTTT

d_call: .
j_call: TRBJ1-5
v_call: TRBV20-1
cdr3_length: 13
clone_size: many
cdr3_aa: CSARAGPNQPQHF
cdr3_nt: TGCAGTGCTAGGGCAGGGCCCAATCAGCCCCAGCATTTT

d_call: .
j_call: TRBJ1-3
v_call: TRBV6-2/TRBV6-3
cdr3_length: 16
clone_size: .
cdr3_aa: CASSYSMVGSGNTIYF
cdr3_nt: TGTGCCAGCAGTTACTCGATGGTCGGGTCTGGAAACACCATATATTTT

d_call: .
j_call: TRBJ2-7
v_call: TRBV6-2/TRBV6-3
cdr3_length: 15
clone_size: many
cdr3_aa: CASSEGAGWPYEQYF
cdr3_nt: TGTGCCAGCAGTGAAGGCGCGGGGTGGCCCTACGAGCAGTACTTC

d_call: .
j_call: TRBJ2-6
v_call: TRBV6-1
cdr3_length: 18
clone_size: many
cdr3_aa: CASRPQGGFNGGANVLTF
cdr3_nt: TGTGCCAGCAGACCACAGGGAGGCTTCAATGGTGGGGCCAACGTCCTGACTTTC

d_call: .
j_call: TRBJ2-3
v_call: TRBV4-2
cdr3_length: 14
clone_size: few
cdr3_aa: CASSQDQSGDTQYF
cdr3_nt: TGTGCCAGCAGCCAAGATCAGTCCGGCGATACGCAGTATTTT

d_call: .
j_call: TRBJ1-1
v_call: TRBV10-2
cdr3_length: 16
clone_size: few
cdr3_aa: CASSESGAPLSTEAFF
cdr3_nt: TGCGCCAGCAGTGAGTCGGGGGCCCCTCTGAGCACTGAAGCTTTCTTT

d_call: .
j_call: TRBJ2-4
v_call: TRBV27
cdr3_length: 18
clone_size: few
cdr3_aa: CASSMGVARSGAKNIQYF
cdr3_nt: TGTGCCAGCAGTATGGGGGTGGCTAGATCCGGGGCCAAAAACATTCAGTACTTC

d_call: TRBD2
j_call: TRBJ2-5
v_call: TRBV20-1
cdr3_length: 17
clone_size: many
cdr3_aa: CSAEKTSGSFPQETQYF
cdr3_nt: TGCAGTGCTGAAAAGACTAGCGGGAGTTTTCCTCAAGAGACCCAGTACTTC

d_call: TRBD1
j_call: TRBJ1-1
v_call: TRBV5-1
cdr3_length: 15
clone_size: few
cdr3_aa: CASSSLQGSNTEAFF
cdr3_nt: TGCGCCAGCAGCTCGCTACAGGGGAGCAACACTGAAGCTTTCTTT

d_call: .
j_call: TRBJ2-2
v_call: TRBV5-6
cdr3_length: 13
clone_size: many
cdr3_aa: CASSDSGREGLFF
cdr3_nt: TGTGCCAGCAGCGATAGCGGCAGGGAAGGGCTGTTTTTT

d_call: TRBD2
j_call: TRBJ2-3
v_call: TRBV20-1
cdr3_length: 13
clone_size: many
cdr3_aa: CGTSGRAPDTQYF
cdr3_nt: TGCGGGACAAGCGGGAGGGCCCCAGATACGCAGTATTTT

d_call: .
j_call: TRBJ2-3
v_call: TRBV12-3/TRBV12-4
cdr3_length: 15
clone_size: many
cdr3_aa: CASSFYLSSTDTQYF
cdr3_nt: TGTGCCAGCAGTTTTTACCTCAGTAGCACAGATACGCAGTATTTT

d_call: .
j_call: TRBJ2-3
v_call: TRBV5-1
cdr3_length: 16
clone_size: .
cdr3_aa: CASSLGEAYEGDTQYF
cdr3_nt: TGCGCCAGCAGCTTGGGGGAGGCTTACGAGGGAGATACGCAGTATTTT

d_call: .
j_call: TRBJ1-2
v_call: TRBV4-1
cdr3_length: 15
clone_size: .
cdr3_aa: CASSQIQEANYGYTF
cdr3_nt: TGCGCCAGCAGCCAAATACAGGAGGCTAACTATGGCTACACCTTC

d_call: .
j_call: TRBJ2-1
v_call: TRBV6-9
cdr3_length: 15
clone_size: many
cdr3_aa: CASSYGDSSYNEQFF
cdr3_nt: TGTGCCAGCAGTTACGGGGATTCTTCCTACAATGAGCAGTTCTTC

d_call: .
j_call: TRBJ2-3
v_call: TRBV12-3/TRBV12-4
cdr3_length: 15
clone_size: few
cdr3_aa: CASISRTTRTDTQYF
cdr3_nt: TGTGCCAGCATCTCAAGGACAACTCGCACAGATACGCAGTATTTT

d_call: TRBD2
j_call: TRBJ2-5
v_call: TRBV7-3
cdr3_length: 16
clone_size: .
cdr3_aa: CASSSPGLAYEETQYF
cdr3_nt: TGTGCCAGCAGTTCACCGGGACTAGCGTATGAAGAGACCCAGTACTTC

d_call: .
j_call: TRBJ2-3
v_call: TRBV3-1
cdr3_length: 15
clone_size: many
cdr3_aa: CASSQDPGAADTQYF
cdr3_nt: TGTGCCAGCAGCCAAGACCCAGGGGCGGCAGATACGCAGTATTTT